What follows are 2 T cell receptor beta chains derived from one specimen sequenced in a study of beta chain features in type 1 diabetes. The study reverse transcribed the entire isolated RNA, so it sequenced expressed TCRB transcripts. Some clones are missing from TCRdb's copy, which holds only in-frame ones; the method was immunoSEQ multiplex PCR. The repertoire holds fewer than 45,000 clones, with about 66% as singletons. What these receptors recognize is not known. The study's findings and limits: For Type 1 diabetes patients, all four CD4+ subsets carried TCRB CDR3s that were moderately but significantly shorter.

The sequenced sample consisted of Tregs from blood. All receptors derive from a man between 25 and 39 years old with type 1 diabetes. Some clones in this sample may be carry-over from other donors' samples.

The rearrangement joins TRBV28 to TRBJ2-1, with TRBD2 identical over 9 bases. CDR3 size: 16 residues. Looked up from germline, CDR1 is MDHEN and CDR2 is SYDVKM. Unmatched junction bases numbered 10, after V lost 2 bases and J lost 8 bases. CDR3 sequence reads: CASSLGLAGRADEQFF. In DNA form, the CDR3 reads TGTGCCAGCAGTTTAGGGCTAGCGGGGAGGGCCGATGAGCAGTTCTTC.

The chain carries TRBV28 and TRBJ2-5; 14 bases line up with TRBD2. Germline V gives CDR1 MDHEN, CDR2 SYDVKM. This CDR3 spans 15 amino acids. J was trimmed by 4 bases and V by 6 bases; bases with no gene match: 4. The CDR3 loop reads CASSTTSGGAETQYF. Written as DNA, the CDR3 is TGTGCCAGCAGCACGACTAGCGGGGGGGCAGAGACCCAGTACTTC.